These T cell receptor beta chains were read from a single sample in a study of blood T cell repertoires in COVID-19. Profiling relied on immunoSEQ multiplex PCR, and the TCRdb table lists in-frame clones only, not all of them. The data hold tens of thousands of clones, with 82% observed a single time. Source material: peripheral blood. Receptor source: a human donor in a cohort sampled during active COVID-19. The CDR3 runs from the conserved cysteine through the conserved F or W. D genes are given only for firm matches. For some rows the clone size is stated as once, few or many, or as a class when expanded; others skip it.

d_call,v_call,cdr3_length,j_call,clone_size,cdr3_aa,cdr3_nt
TRBD2,TRBV11-1,14,TRBJ2-3,-,CASSPGTSADTQYF,TGTGCCAGCAGTCCCGGGACTAGCGCAGATACGCAGTATTTT
TRBD2,TRBV5-5,16,TRBJ2-7,-,CASSSLGLAVGLEQYF,TGTGCCAGCAGCTCCCTGGGGCTAGCGGTTGGTTTAGAGCAGTACTTC
TRBD1,TRBV25-1,17,TRBJ1-2,once,CASSDQSWTGGAEGYTF,TGTGCCAGCAGTGACCAAAGCTGGACAGGGGGCGCGGAGGGCTACACCTTC
TRBD2,TRBV5-1,15,TRBJ2-7,-,CASSSGEGISYEQYF,TGCGCCAGCAGCTCGGGGGAGGGGATCTCCTACGAGCAGTACTTC
-,TRBV4-1,15,TRBJ1-2,-,CASSQTGRRNYGYTF,TGCGCCAGCAGCCAGACAGGCCGACGTAACTATGGCTACACCTTC
TRBD2,TRBV4-1,18,TRBJ2-3,-,CASSQHPLRAGITDTQYF,TGCGCCAGCAGCCAACACCCCCTACGAGCGGGGATCACAGATACGCAGTATTTT
-,TRBV5-5,17,TRBJ1-5,-,CASSWGPGQHSNQPQHF,TGTGCCAGCAGCTGGGGACCGGGACAACATAGCAATCAGCCCCAGCATTTT
-,TRBV6-5,14,TRBJ1-2,-,CASSLREGSGGYTF,TGTGCCAGCAGTCTACGGGAAGGCTCGGGGGGCTACACCTTC
TRBD2,TRBV6-1,15,TRBJ2-3,few,CASSEVSGGPDTQYF,TGTGCCAGCAGTGAAGTCAGCGGGGGGCCTGATACGCAGTATTTT
-,TRBV7-9,14,TRBJ2-2,-,CASSLAGEGQELFF,TGTGCCAGCAGCTTAGCGGGGGAGGGACAGGAGCTGTTTTTT
TRBD1,TRBV18,15,TRBJ2-1,-,CASSLTGQGSNEQFF,TGTGCCAGCTCACTAACGGGACAGGGATCGAATGAGCAGTTCTTC
TRBD2,TRBV7-2,17,TRBJ2-3,-,CASSSGTSGGAIDTQYF,TGTGCCAGCAGCTCCGGGACTAGCGGGGGGGCCATAGATACGCAGTATTTT
TRBD1,TRBV30,15,TRBJ2-7,-,CAWTEPGTGGDEQYF,TGTGCCTGGACCGAACCCGGGACAGGGGGTGACGAGCAGTACTTC
-,TRBV6-5,14,TRBJ1-1,-,CASSYRGMGTEAFF,TGTGCCAGCAGTTACAGAGGAATGGGTACTGAAGCTTTCTTT
TRBD2,TRBV9,13,TRBJ2-1,once,CASSGSSGGEQFF,TGTGCCAGCAGCGGGTCCAGCGGGGGGGAGCAGTTCTTC
TRBD1,TRBV29-1,13,TRBJ1-1,-,CSVVRTGRTEAFF,TGCAGCGTTGTCAGGACAGGGAGGACTGAAGCTTTCTTT
-,TRBV3-1/TRBV3-2,13,TRBJ1-1,-,CASSQRGRVWAFF,TGTGCCAGCAGCCAACGGGGGAGGGTTTGGGCTTTCTTT
-,TRBV18,14,TRBJ2-1,-,CASSPARAYNEQFF,TGTGCCAGCTCACCAGCCAGGGCCTACAATGAGCAGTTCTTC
-,TRBV3-1/TRBV3-2,12,TRBJ1-2,-,CASSQVDGVYTF,TGTGCCAGCAGCCAAGTAGACGGAGTCTACACCTTC
-,TRBV7-3,14,TRBJ1-2,-,CASSLDGGEDGYTF,TGTGCCAGCAGCTTGGACGGGGGAGAAGATGGCTACACCTTC
-,TRBV6-5,14,TRBJ1-1,few,CASSFSRGRTEAFF,TGTGCCAGCAGTTTTTCCAGGGGAAGAACTGAAGCTTTCTTT
-,TRBV7-3,15,TRBJ1-6,-,CASRHDSYYNSPLHF,TGTGCCAGCAGGCACGACAGCTACTATAATTCACCCCTCCACTTT
TRBD1,TRBV3-1/TRBV3-2,20,TRBJ1-5,-,CASSPFFPPGTGREYQPQHF,TGTGCCAGCAGCCCATTCTTTCCCCCCGGGACAGGGAGGGAATATCAGCCCCAGCATTTT
-,TRBV3-1/TRBV3-2,14,TRBJ2-5,-,CASSQDSGGETQYF,TGTGCCAGCAGCCAAGACTCCGGGGGAGAGACCCAGTACTTC
-,TRBV10-1,14,TRBJ2-3,once,CASSVGTFTDTQYF,TGCGCCAGCAGCGTGGGGACTTTCACAGATACGCAGTATTTT
TRBD1,TRBV7-3,20,TRBJ1-4,-,CASSLPCSQGQYPTNEKLFF,TGTGCCAGCAGCTTACCTTGCTCACAGGGGCAGTATCCAACTAATGAAAAACTGTTTTTT
-,TRBV7-8,17,TRBJ2-5,-,CASSLGTGQTFQETQYF,TGTGCCAGCAGCTTAGGAACAGGACAGACCTTCCAAGAGACCCAGTACTTC
TRBD1,TRBV5-1,13,TRBJ2-7,-,CASSPDRAYEQYF,TGCGCCAGCAGCCCTGACAGGGCCTACGAGCAGTACTTC
-,TRBV6-5,12,TRBJ2-7,-,CASSSAGSEQYF,TGTGCCAGCAGTTCGGCCGGGTCGGAGCAGTACTTC
-,TRBV5-4,15,TRBJ2-7,-,CASSGRNRGFNEQYF,TGTGCCAGCAGCGGGAGGAACAGGGGTTTCAACGAGCAGTACTTC
-,TRBV19,11,TRBJ2-5,once,CASTKGETQYF,TGTGCCAGTACGAAGGGGGAGACCCAGTACTTC
-,TRBV7-6,15,TRBJ2-1,-,CASSPGRGGGNEQFF,TGTGCCAGCAGCCCCGGACGCGGCGGCGGGAATGAGCAGTTCTTC
-,TRBV5-1,16,TRBJ2-6,-,CASSWGGTSGANVLTF,TGCGCCAGCAGCTGGGGAGGGACATCTGGGGCCAACGTCCTGACTTTC
TRBD2,TRBV28,12,TRBJ2-3,-,CASSTVRGTQYF,TGTGCCAGCAGTACCGTGCGGGGGACGCAGTATTTT
-,TRBV7-8,14,TRBJ2-7,few,CASSVPGVNYEQYF,TGTGCCAGCAGCGTCCCCGGGGTGAACTACGAGCAGTACTTC
TRBD2,TRBV5-1,15,TRBJ2-5,-,CASSPILAGKETQYF,TGCGCCAGCAGCCCCATCCTAGCGGGGAAAGAGACCCAGTACTTC
-,TRBV4-1,14,TRBJ2-3,-,CASSQDQGTDTQYF,TGCGCCAGCAGCCAAGACCAGGGGACAGATACGCAGTATTTT
TRBD2,TRBV11-2,16,TRBJ2-7,-,CASSLTTASGGNEQYF,TGTGCCAGCAGCTTAACGACTGCTAGCGGGGGCAACGAGCAGTACTTC
-,TRBV27,14,TRBJ2-2,-,CASSLPSNTGELFF,TGTGCCAGCAGTTTACCCTCGAACACCGGGGAGCTGTTTTTT
TRBD2,TRBV2,13,TRBJ2-1,-,CASSEVQRGKKFF,TGTGCCAGCAGTGAAGTTCAGCGGGGGAAGAAGTTCTTC
TRBD2,TRBV19,21,TRBJ2-5,-,CASSIAPSGSGGAVGVETQYF,TGTGCCAGTAGTATAGCCCCCTCGGGAAGCGGGGGGGCAGTTGGCGTGGAGACCCAGTACTTC
TRBD1,TRBV7-3,14,TRBJ2-1,-,CASKLTGTDNEQFF,TGTGCCAGCAAACTGACAGGGACAGACAATGAGCAGTTCTTC
TRBD1,TRBV27,14,TRBJ2-7,-,CASSTTGAPYEQYF,TGTGCCAGCAGTACGACAGGGGCTCCCTACGAGCAGTACTTC